This T cell receptor (beta chain) was recorded in a study of T-cell memory formation after mild COVID-19. Whole-study context: The two donors had largely donor-specific TCR clusters.

TCR alpha and TCR beta cDNA libraries carrying sample barcodes and UMIs were produced by 5'RACE using constant-segment primers. Each CDR3 protein gets one entry after TCRdb re-called the 5' RACE reads with MiXCR. The data contain about 600,000 distinct CDR3 sequences, about a fifth of them seen just once; the ten biggest clones take up roughly 8.1%. CDR3 length: 15 residues. Germline CDR1 KGHDR, CDR2 SFDVKD. V was shortened by 4 bases and J by 7 bases, with 18 bases between the two germline ends. Study-wide points: Contracting clones, day 15 to 85, had balanced CD4/CD8, and later expanders favored CD4+.

The sample holds a few counts of this clonotype. Its target is unknown. The chain employs TRBV24-1 and TRBJ1-2; tentatively, D is TRBD1 (5 bases). This receptor was obtained from an adult woman who had mild COVID-19 (a few samples of this study predate the infection). Cell type and time point are not known. Sequencing was done on a sample of PBMCs or a T cell subset sorted from them (not recorded which). The CDR3 loop is CATSETGTGGLGYTF. The CDR3 nucleotides are TGTGCCACCAGTGAAACCGGGACGGGGGGACTTGGCTACACCTTC.